The 10 T cell receptor beta chains presented below share a single source sample, sequenced in a study of T cells in Graves' hyperthyroidism and ophthalmopathy. RNA transcripts provided the source from which TCR beta CDR3 regions were amplified. TCR CDR3 underwent first-round RT-PCR with the HTBI primer set. TCRdb used MiXCR to reprocess the multiplex PCR reads, holding one entry per CDR3 protein. The sample consists of 530,000 or so distinct CDR3 sequences, roughly 25% of them appearing once. The sample was blood. The origin of the receptors is a woman in her twenties or thirties with Graves' ophthalmopathy.

This clonotype was observed at least ten times. The V gene is TRBV6-1, the J gene TRBJ1-1, with D perhaps matching TRBD1 (5 bases). The V and J ends lost 0 bases and 1 base respectively, with 9 bases between them. Germline lookup yields CDR1 MNHNS and CDR2 SASEGT. The CDR3 consists of 15 residues. CDR3 amino acids: CASSEAGPSNTEAFF. The CDR3 region has the DNA TGTGCCAGCAGTGAAGCGGGGCCCTCGAACACTGAAGCTTTCTTT.

This clonotype was detected ten times or more. The V and J genes are TRBV20-1 and TRBJ2-7; D is undetermined. Germline CDR1 reads DFQATT; CDR2 reads SNEGSKA (reference sequence). The CDR3 runs to 9 residues. CDR3 residues: CSAPASKVV. DNA of the CDR3: TGCAGTGCCCCCGCTTCCAAGGTCGTC.

In this sample, this clonotype turned up many times. The genes are TRBV6-5 and TRBJ1-5, with D tentatively TRBD1 (5 bases). The CDR3 is made up of 17 amino acids. Germline V lookup: CDR1 MNHEY, CDR2 SVGAGI. Trimming took 2 bases from V and 1 from J, leaving 15 bases between them. The CDR3 nucleotides are TGTGCCAGCAGTTACGTGGCACCCTGGGGGAGCAATCAGCCCCAGCATTTT. Encoded protein: CASSYVAPWGSNQPQHF.

To note about this clonotype: A junction end diverges from the germline sequence, so it may reflect a read error. The gene calls are TRBV6-4 and TRBJ2-7; no reliable D call. Germline lookup yields CDR1 MRHNA and CDR2 SNTAGT. This CDR3 contains 14 residues. DNA of the CDR3: TGTGCCAGCAGTTACTCAGTCCCGAACTACGAGCAGTACTTC. Its translation is CASSYSVPNYEQYF.

As regards this clonotype: This may stem from a read error, because a much larger clone lies one nucleotide away. The J gene is TRBJ2-7, the V gene TRBV14; no clear D. Trimming took 3 bases from V and 3 from J, leaving 3 bases between them. Per the germline V gene, CDR1 is SGHDN and CDR2 is FVKESK. The CDR3 length is 11 residues. CDR3 region: CASSQHYEQYF. The CDR3 DNA follows: TGTGCCAGCAGCCAGCACTACGAGCAGTACTTC.

This clonotype has at least ten counts. The chain employs TRBV12-3 or TRBV12-4 and TRBJ1-2; D is ambiguous. CDR3 length: 15 residues. Trimming took off 7 bases at V and 0 bases at J, with 15 bases between the two ends. CDR3 nucleotide sequence: TGTGCCAGCACCGCTCAGTGGAGGACTAACTATGGCTACACCTTC. Translating gives CASTAQWRTNYGYTF.

Regarding this clonotype: One junction end does not reproduce the germline sequence, and a read error may be involved. This sequence joins TRBV6-2 or TRBV6-3 and TRBJ2-2; D is possibly TRBD2 (6 bases). CDR3 length equals 14 residues. CDR1 MNHEY and CDR2 SVGEGT come from the germline V gene. The CDR3 is CASSTRENTGELFF. CDR3 bases: TGTGCCAGCAGTACCCGGGAGAACACCGGGGAGTTGTTTTTT.

As for this clonotype: This may stem from a read error, because a much larger clone lies one nucleotide away. This rearrangement joins TRBV30 to TRBJ1-5, with no clear D. The CDR3 is 14 amino acids. CDR1 and CDR2 (germline): GTSNPN, SVGIG (reference sequence). Trimming cost V 0 bases and J 7 bases, with 13 bases left between them. As DNA, the CDR3 is TGTGCCTGGAGTGTACACGGTAGTAACCAGCCCCAGCATTTT. This sequence encodes CAWSVHGSNQPQHF.

The chain joins TRBV19 to TRBJ2-2; maybe TRBD1 (5 bases). Trimming took off 7 bases at V and 7 bases at J, with 16 bases between the two ends. Germline V lookup: CDR1 LNHDA, CDR2 SQIVND (reference sequence). This CDR3 has 14 amino acids. DNA of the CDR3: TGTGCCAGTACCCAAAGGGGTTTCAGCGGGGAGCTGTTTTTT. Translated, it gives CASTQRGFSGELFF. The complete variable domain, with remaining parts taken from reference TRBV19 and TRBJ2-2, reads DGGITQSPKYLFRKEGQNVTLSCEQNLNHDAMYWYRQDPGQGLRLIYYSQIVNDFQKGDIAEGYSVSREKKESFPLTVTSAQKNPTAFYLCASTQRGFSGELFFGEGSRLTVL.

This clonotype was seen at least ten times. The V call is TRBV10-3, the J call TRBJ1-2; 8 bases align to TRBD1. Germline V gene sequence: CDR1 ENHRY, CDR2 SYGVKD. With V trimmed by 10 bases and J by 7 bases, 11 bases remained unmatched. The CDR3 extends over 13 amino acids. Written as DNA, the CDR3 is TGTGCCACCCGACAGGGGTCGTCGGGTGGCTACACCTTC. Protein product: CATRQGSSGGYTF.